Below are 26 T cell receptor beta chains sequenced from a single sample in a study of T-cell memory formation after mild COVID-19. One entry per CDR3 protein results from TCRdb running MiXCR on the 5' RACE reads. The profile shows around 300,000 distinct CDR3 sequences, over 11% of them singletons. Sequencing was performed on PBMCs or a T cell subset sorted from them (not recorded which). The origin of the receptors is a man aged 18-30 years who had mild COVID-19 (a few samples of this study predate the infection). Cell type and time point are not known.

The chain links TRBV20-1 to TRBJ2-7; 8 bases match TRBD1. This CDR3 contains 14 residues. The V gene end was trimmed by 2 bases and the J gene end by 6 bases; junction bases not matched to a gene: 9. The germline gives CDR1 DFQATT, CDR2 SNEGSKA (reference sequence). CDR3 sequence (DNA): TGCAGTGCTAGAAAGGGCGCAGGGGGCGGCGAGCAGTACTTC. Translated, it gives CSARKGAGGGEQYF.

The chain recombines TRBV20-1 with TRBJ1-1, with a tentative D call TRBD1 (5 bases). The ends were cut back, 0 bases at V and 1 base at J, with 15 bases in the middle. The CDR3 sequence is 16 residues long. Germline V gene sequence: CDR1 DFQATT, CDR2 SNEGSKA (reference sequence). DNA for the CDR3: TGCAGTGCTAGAGATCCCCGGGGGGAGTGGAACACTGAAGCTTTCTTT. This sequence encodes CSARDPRGEWNTEAFF.

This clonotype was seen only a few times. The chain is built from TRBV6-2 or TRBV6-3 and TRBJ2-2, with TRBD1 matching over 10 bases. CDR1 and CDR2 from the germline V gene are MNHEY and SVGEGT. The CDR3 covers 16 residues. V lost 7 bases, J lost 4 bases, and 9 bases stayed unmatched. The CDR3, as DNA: TGTGCCAGCACCAACCGCTGGACAGGGGGCACCGGGGAGCTGTTTTTT. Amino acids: CASTNRWTGGTGELFF.

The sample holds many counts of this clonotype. The CDR3 region has the DNA TGCGCCAGCAGCCAAGGGCAGAACACCGGGGAGCTGTTTTTT. It specifies CASSQGQNTGELFF. The V and J genes are TRBV4-3 and TRBJ2-2; D unresolved. The V end lost 1 base, the J end lost 1 base, and 4 bases lay between the germline ends. The germline gives CDR1 LGHNA, CDR2 YSLEER. The CDR3 consists of 14 residues.

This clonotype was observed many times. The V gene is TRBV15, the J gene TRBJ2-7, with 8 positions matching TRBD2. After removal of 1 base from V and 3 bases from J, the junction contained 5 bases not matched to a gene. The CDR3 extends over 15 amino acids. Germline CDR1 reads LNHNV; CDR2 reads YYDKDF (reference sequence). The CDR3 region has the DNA TGTGCCACCAGCAGAGGGATAGCGGGGAGCTACGAGCAGTACTTC. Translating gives CATSRGIAGSYEQYF. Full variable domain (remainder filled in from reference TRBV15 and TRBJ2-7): DAMVIQNPRYQVTQFGKPVTLSCSQTLNHNVMYWYQQKSSQAPKLLFHYYDKDFNNEADTPDNFQSRRPNTSFCFLDIRSPGLGDTAMYLCATSRGIAGSYEQYFGPGTRLTVT.

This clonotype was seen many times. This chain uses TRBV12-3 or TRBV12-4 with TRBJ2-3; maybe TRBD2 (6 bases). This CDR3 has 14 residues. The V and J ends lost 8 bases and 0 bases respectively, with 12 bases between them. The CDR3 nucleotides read TGTGCCAGCTCTGCGGGGTCGAGCACAGATACGCAGTATTTT. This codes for CASSAGSSTDTQYF.

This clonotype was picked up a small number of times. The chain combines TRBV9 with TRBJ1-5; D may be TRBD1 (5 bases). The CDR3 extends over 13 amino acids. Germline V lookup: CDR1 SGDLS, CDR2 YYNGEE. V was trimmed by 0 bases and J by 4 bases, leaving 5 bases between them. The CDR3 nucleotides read TGTGCCAGCAGCGTAGGACAGAATCAGCCCCAGCATTTT. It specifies CASSVGQNQPQHF.

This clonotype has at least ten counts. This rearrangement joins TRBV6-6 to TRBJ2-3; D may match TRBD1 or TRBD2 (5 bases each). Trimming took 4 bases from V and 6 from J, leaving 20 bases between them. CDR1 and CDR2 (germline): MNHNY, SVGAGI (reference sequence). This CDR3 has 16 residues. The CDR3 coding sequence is TGTGCCAGCAGTTTTCCGGGGCCGCGCGCCCCCGATACGCAGTATTTT. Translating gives CASSFPGPRAPDTQYF.

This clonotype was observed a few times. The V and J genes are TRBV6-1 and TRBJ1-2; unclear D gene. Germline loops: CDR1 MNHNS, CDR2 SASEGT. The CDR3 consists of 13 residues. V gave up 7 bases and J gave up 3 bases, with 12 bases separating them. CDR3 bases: TGTGCCAGCACGCGGGCAGCGGACTATGGCTACACCTTC. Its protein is CASTRAADYGYTF.

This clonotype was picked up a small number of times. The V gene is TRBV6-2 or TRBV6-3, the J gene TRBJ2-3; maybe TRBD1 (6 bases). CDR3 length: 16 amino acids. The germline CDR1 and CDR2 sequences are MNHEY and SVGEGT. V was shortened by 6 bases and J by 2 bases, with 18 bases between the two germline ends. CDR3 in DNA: TGTGCCAGCAGCCCAGCCCCCCAGGGGCTCACAGATACGCAGTATTTT. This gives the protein CASSPAPQGLTDTQYF.

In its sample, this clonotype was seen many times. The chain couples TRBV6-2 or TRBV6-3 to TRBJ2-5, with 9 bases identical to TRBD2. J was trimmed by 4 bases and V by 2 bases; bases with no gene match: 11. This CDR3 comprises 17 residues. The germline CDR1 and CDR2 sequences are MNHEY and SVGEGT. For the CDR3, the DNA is TGTGCCAGCAGTTACGACGGTAGCGGGGGTTGGGCAGAGACCCAGTACTTC. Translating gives CASSYDGSGGWAETQYF.

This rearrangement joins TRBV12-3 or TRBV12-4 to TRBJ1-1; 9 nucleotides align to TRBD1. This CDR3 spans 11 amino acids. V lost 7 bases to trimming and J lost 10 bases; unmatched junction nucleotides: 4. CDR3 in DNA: TGTGCCAGCACCCGGACAGGGGCAGCTTTCTTT. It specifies CASTRTGAAFF.

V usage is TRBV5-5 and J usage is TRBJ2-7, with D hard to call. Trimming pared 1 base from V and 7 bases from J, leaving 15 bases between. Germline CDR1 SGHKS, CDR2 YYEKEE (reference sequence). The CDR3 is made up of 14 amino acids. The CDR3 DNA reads TGTGCCAGCAGCTTGTCTCCGGGTTCGAGGGAGCAGTACTTC. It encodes CASSLSPGSREQYF.

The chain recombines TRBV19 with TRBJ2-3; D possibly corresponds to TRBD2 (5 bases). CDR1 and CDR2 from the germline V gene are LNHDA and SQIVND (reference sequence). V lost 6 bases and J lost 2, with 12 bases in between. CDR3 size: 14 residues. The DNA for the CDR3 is TGTGCCAGTAGCGACGCCGGGGTCACAGATACGCAGTATTTT. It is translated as CASSDAGVTDTQYF.

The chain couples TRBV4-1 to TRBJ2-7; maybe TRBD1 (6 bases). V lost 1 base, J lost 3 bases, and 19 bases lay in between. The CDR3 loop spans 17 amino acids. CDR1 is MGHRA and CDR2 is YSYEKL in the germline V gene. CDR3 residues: CASSQGGSRTDSYEQYF. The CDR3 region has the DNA TGCGCCAGCAGCCAAGGGGGCTCAAGGACAGACAGCTACGAGCAGTACTTC.

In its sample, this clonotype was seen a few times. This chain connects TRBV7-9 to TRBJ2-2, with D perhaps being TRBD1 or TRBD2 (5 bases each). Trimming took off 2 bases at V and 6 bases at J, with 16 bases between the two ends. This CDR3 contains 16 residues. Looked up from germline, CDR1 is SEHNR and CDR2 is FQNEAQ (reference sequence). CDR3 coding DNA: TGTGCCAGCAGCTTATATGGATTGGGGGAGTCCGGGGAGCTGTTTTTT. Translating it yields CASSLYGLGESGELFF.

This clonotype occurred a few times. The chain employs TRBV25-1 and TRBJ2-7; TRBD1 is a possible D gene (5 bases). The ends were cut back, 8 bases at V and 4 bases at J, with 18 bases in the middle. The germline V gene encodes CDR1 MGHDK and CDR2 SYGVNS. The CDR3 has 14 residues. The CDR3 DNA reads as TGTGCCAGCTCAGGGTGGGGCAGCGAGTACGAGCAGTACTTC. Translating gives CASSGWGSEYEQYF.

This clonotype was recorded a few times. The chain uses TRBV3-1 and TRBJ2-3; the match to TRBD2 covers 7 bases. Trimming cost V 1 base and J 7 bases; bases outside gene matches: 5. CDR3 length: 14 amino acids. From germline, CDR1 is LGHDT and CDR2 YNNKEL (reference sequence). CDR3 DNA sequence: TGTGCCAGCAGCCAAGTGGGGGAGGGGTATACGCAGTATTTT. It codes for CASSQVGEGYTQYF.

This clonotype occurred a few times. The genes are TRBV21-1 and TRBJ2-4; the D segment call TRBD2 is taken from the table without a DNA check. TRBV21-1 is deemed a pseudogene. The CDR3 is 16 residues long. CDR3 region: CASSKEAPAGRNIQYF. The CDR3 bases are TGTGCCAGCAGCAAAGAGGCTCCTGCGGGTCGAAACATTCAGTACTTC.

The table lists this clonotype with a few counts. The CDR3 DNA sequence: TGTGCCAGCAGTTCGCACAGGGTACTGACTGAAGCTTTCTTT. Translated, it gives CASSSHRVLTEAFF. V usage is TRBV12-3 or TRBV12-4 and J usage is TRBJ1-1; D may be TRBD1 (6 bases). CDR3 length: 14 amino acids. V was shortened by 4 bases and J by 5 bases, with 14 bases between the two germline ends.

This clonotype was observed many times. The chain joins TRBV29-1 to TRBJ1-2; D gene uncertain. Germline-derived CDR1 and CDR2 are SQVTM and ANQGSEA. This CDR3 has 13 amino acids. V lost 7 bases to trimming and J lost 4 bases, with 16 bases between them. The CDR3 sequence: CSAVTENLYGYTF. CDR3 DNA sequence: TGCAGCGCCGTAACAGAGAATCTCTATGGCTACACCTTC.

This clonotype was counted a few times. The CDR3 here is CAISTSYHPYEQYV. CDR3 bases: TGTGCCATCAGTACTAGCTACCATCCCTACGAGCAGTACGTC. The V and J genes are TRBV10-3 and TRBJ2-7, with D possibly being TRBD2 (6 bases). The germline CDR1 and CDR2 sequences are ENHRY and SYGVKD. The CDR3 runs to 14 residues. V was clipped by 5 bases and J by 2 bases, with 13 bases between them.

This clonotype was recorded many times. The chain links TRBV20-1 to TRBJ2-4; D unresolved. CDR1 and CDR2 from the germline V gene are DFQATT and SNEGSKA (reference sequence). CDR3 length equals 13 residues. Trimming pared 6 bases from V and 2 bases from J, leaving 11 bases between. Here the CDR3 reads CSATIETKNIQYF. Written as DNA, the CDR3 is TGCAGTGCCACGATAGAGACCAAAAACATTCAGTACTTC.

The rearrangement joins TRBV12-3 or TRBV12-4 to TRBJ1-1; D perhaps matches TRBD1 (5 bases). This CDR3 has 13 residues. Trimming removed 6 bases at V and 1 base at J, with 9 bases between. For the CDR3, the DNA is TGTGCCAGCAGGGCGGGGGGGAACACTGAAGCTTTCTTT. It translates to CASRAGGNTEAFF.

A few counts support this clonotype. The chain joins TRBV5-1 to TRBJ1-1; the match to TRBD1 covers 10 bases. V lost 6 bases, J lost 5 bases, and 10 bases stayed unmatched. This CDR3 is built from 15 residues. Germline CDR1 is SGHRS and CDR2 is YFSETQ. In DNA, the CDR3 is TGCGCCAGCACAGACCCGGGACAGGGGACGACTGAAGCTTTCTTT. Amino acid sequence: CASTDPGQGTTEAFF. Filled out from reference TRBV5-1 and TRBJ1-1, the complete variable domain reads KAGVTQTPRYLIKTRGQQVTLSCSPISGHRSVSWYQQTPGQGLQFLFEYFSETQRNKGNFPGRFSGRQFSNSRSEMNVSTLELGDSALYLCASTDPGQGTTEAFFGQGTRLTVV.

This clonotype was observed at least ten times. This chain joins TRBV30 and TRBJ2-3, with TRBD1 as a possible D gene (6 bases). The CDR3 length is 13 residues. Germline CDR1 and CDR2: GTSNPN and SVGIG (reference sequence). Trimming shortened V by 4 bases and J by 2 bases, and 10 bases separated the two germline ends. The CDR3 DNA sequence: TGTGCCTGGAACAGGGATTTCACAGATACGCAGTATTTT. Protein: CAWNRDFTDTQYF.